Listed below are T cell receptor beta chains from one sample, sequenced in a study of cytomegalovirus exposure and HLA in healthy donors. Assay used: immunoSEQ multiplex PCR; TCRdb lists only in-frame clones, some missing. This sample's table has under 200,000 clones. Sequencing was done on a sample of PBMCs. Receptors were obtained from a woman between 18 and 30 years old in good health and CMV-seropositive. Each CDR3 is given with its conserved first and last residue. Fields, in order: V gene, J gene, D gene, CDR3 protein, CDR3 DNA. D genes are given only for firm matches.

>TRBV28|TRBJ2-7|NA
CASSLTRYEQYF
TGTGCCAGCAGTCTAACTAGATACGAGCAGTACTTC
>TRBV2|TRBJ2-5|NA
CASSLDPTETQYF
TGTGCCAGCAGCCTAGACCCTACTGAGACCCAGTACTTC
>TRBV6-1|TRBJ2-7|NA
CASSVGAGAPYEQYF
TGTGCCAGCAGTGTGGGGGCGGGGGCGCCCTACGAGCAGTACTTC
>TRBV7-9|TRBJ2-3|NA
CASSRGTAQWGEDTQYF
TGTGCCAGCAGTCGCGGGACTGCCCAGTGGGGTGAAGATACGCAGTATTTT
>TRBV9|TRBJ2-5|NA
CASSSGVNPYRETQYF
TGTGCCAGCAGCTCGGGGGTAAATCCTTACCGAGAGACCCAGTACTTC
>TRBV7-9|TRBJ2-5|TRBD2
CASSLLAGPVVETQYF
TGTGCCAGCAGCCTACTAGCGGGACCCGTAGTGGAGACCCAGTACTTC
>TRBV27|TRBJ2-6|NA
CASSRDTVSGANVLTF
TGTGCCAGCAGCCGGGACACCGTCTCTGGGGCCAACGTCCTGACTTTC
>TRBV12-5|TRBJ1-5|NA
CASALTGGPNQPQHF
TGTGCTAGTGCCCTCACGGGGGGCCCCAATCAGCCCCAGCATTTT
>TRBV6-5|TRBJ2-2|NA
CASSYSQSTGELFF
TGTGCCAGCAGTTACTCACAGAGCACCGGGGAGCTGTTTTTT
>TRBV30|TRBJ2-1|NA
CAWSRGLGNEQFF
TGTGCCTGGAGTCGGGGTTTGGGGAATGAGCAGTTCTTC
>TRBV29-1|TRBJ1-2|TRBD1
CSVWTGLGYTF
TGCAGCGTGTGGACAGGGCTCGGCTACACCTTC
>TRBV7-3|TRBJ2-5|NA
CASSRGSQETQYF
TGTGCCAGCAGCCGGGGGAGCCAAGAGACCCAGTACTTC
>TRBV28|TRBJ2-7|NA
CASSPHLVSYEQYF
TGTGCCAGCAGTCCACACCTAGTCTCCTACGAGCAGTACTTC
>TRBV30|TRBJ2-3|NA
CAWSGAKLTQYF
TGTGCCTGGAGTGGGGCCAAATTAACGCAGTATTTT
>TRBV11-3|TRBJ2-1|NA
CASSLGERVLGNEQFF
TGTGCCAGCAGCTTAGGTGAGCGGGTGTTGGGCAATGAGCAGTTCTTC
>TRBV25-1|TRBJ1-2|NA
CASRTTHRGYTF
TGTGCCAGCAGGACTACCCATCGGGGCTACACCTTC
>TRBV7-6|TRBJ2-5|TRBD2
CASSFTTSGSVAETQYF
TGTGCCAGCAGCTTTACGACTAGCGGGAGTGTCGCTGAGACCCAGTACTTC
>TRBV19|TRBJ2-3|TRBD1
CASNLGQGQDTQYF
TGTGCCAGTAACCTCGGACAGGGTCAAGATACGCAGTATTTT
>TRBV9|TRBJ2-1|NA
CASSVATLNEQFF
TGTGCCAGCAGCGTAGCGACACTCAATGAGCAGTTCTTC
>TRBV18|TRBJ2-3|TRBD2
CASSPPTSGVHTDTQYF
TGTGCCAGCTCACCACCGACTAGCGGGGTGCACACAGATACGCAGTATTTT
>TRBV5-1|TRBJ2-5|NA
CASSVERAYQETQYF
TGCGCCAGCAGCGTCGAGCGGGCCTACCAAGAGACCCAGTACTTC
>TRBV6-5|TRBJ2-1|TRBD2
CATRTSGYNEQFF
TGTGCCACCCGGACTAGCGGGTACAATGAGCAGTTCTTC
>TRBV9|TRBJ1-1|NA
CASSFLRTAGSDTEAFF
TGTGCCAGCAGCTTTCTAAGGACAGCGGGGTCGGACACTGAAGCTTTCTTT
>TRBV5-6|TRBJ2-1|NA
CASSPLSRPKREQFF
TGTGCCAGCAGCCCACTATCCAGACCGAAAAGGGAGCAGTTCTTC